The next 14 T cell receptor beta chains were all read from a single sample in a study of cytomegalovirus exposure and HLA in healthy donors. Vbeta (60) and Jbeta (13) primers were used in the PCR. Sequenced by immunoSEQ multiplex PCR; TCRdb stores in-frame clones only, minus some. The sample carries about 65,000 clones, 60% to 80% recorded once. Sequenced sample: PBMCs. These TCRs come from a young man in good health and CMV-seronegative.

This clone turned up a few times. The chain employs TRBV4-1 and TRBJ2-7; a possible D gene is TRBD2 (5 bases). The CDR3 is 15 residues long. The V and J ends lost 0 bases and 1 base respectively, with 10 bases between them. The V gene's germline CDR1 is MGHRA and CDR2 YSYEKL. CDR3 in amino acids: CASSQEIGISYEQYF. The CDR3, as DNA: TGCGCCAGCAGCCAAGAAATCGGGATTTCCTACGAGCAGTACTTC.

The chain uses TRBV6-5 and TRBJ2-3, with TRBD2 as a possible D gene (6 bases). This CDR3 has 15 residues. CDR1 is MNHEY and CDR2 is SVGAGI in the germline V gene. The V end was cut by 8 bases, the J end by 2 bases, with 17 bases between. CDR3 coding DNA: TGTGCCAGCTCTGAGACGGGGGTTCTCACAGATACGCAGTATTTT. Its translation is CASSETGVLTDTQYF.

CDR3 sequence reads: CASSYSISGQPQHF. The DNA of the CDR3 is TGTGCCAGCAGTTACTCGATTAGCGGTCAGCCCCAGCATTTT. V and J are TRBV6-5 and TRBJ1-5, with D unresolved. V was clipped by 0 bases and J by 6 bases, with 9 bases between them. In germline, CDR1 is MNHEY, CDR2 SVGAGI. The CDR3 extends over 14 amino acids.

The rearrangement links TRBV11-2 to TRBJ2-3, with D perhaps matching TRBD2 (5 bases). Deletions cut 5 bases from V and 0 bases from J, with 9 bases between. The CDR3 is 14 amino acids. Per the germline V gene, CDR1 is SGHAT and CDR2 is FQNNGV. The CDR3 loop reads CASSPGISTDTQYF. Written as DNA, the CDR3 is TGTGCCAGCAGCCCCGGGATTAGCACAGATACGCAGTATTTT.

This clone has more than one count but fewer than ten. The rearrangement links TRBV27 to TRBJ1-1; TRBD1 is a possible D gene (6 bases). The CDR3 covers 13 residues. Germline CDR1 reads MNHEY; CDR2 reads SMNVEV (reference sequence). V lost 6 bases to trimming and J lost 5 bases, with 13 bases between them. CDR3 loop: CASSPNQGTEAFF. CDR3 DNA: TGTGCCAGCAGCCCCAACCAGGGGACTGAAGCTTTCTTT.

CDR3 bases: TGTGCCAGCAGCCCCCGACACTTGGGCTCTGGAAACACCATATATTTT. Its protein product is CASSPRHLGSGNTIYF. The chain uses TRBV5-6 and TRBJ1-3; D gene unclear. The CDR3 length is 16 residues. CDR1 SGHDT and CDR2 YYEEEE come from the germline V gene. Deletions cut 4 bases from V and 0 bases from J, with 14 bases between.

This clone was detected only a few times. The rearrangement joins TRBV19 to TRBJ2-2, with TRBD1 matching 7 bases. Germline CDR1 and CDR2: LNHDA and SQIVND (reference sequence). The CDR3 is 15 amino acids. J lost 3 bases, V lost 8 bases, and 9 bases had no gene match. The CDR3 nucleotides read TGTGCCAGTTCCGGTGTAAGGGGGCACACCGGGGAGCTGTTTTTT. Amino acids: CASSGVRGHTGELFF.

The chain is built from TRBV6-6 and TRBJ1-5; D might be TRBD1 (5 bases). Trimming cost V 2 bases and J 8 bases, with 13 bases left between them. The CDR3 contains 14 residues. Germline loops: CDR1 MNHNY, CDR2 SVGAGI (reference sequence). The CDR3 DNA follows: TGTGCCAGCAGTTACCCCGGGGGTGGGGAGCCCCAGCATTTT. Residues: CASSYPGGGEPQHF.

This sequence joins TRBV4-1 and TRBJ1-1; D remains ambiguous. CDR1 is MGHRA and CDR2 is YSYEKL in the germline V gene. CDR3 length: 14 residues. Deletions cut 2 bases from V and 8 bases from J, with 15 bases between. CDR3 protein: CASSQRAGSGEAFF. In DNA, the CDR3 is TGCGCCAGCAGCCAAAGAGCGGGATCGGGGGAAGCTTTCTTT.

Within the sample, this clone is medium-sized (0.01 to 0.1%). The gene calls are TRBV4-2 and TRBJ2-7; 16 bases agree with TRBD2. V lost 4 bases to trimming and J lost 3 bases; unmatched junction nucleotides: 6. The CDR3 length is 17 residues. Germline V gene sequence: CDR1 LGHNA, CDR2 YNFKEQ. CDR3 amino acids: CASSPGTSGGVIYEQYF. The CDR3 DNA is TGTGCCAGCAGCCCAGGGACTAGCGGGGGGGTAATCTACGAGCAGTACTTC.

This chain uses TRBV5-4 with TRBJ1-2; D call uncertain. Trimming shortened V by 6 bases and J by 0 bases, and 9 bases separated the two germline ends. This CDR3 region has 13 residues. Germline V gives CDR1 SGHNT, CDR2 YYREEE (reference sequence). DNA of the CDR3: TGTGCCAGCACCCGCGGGCCTAACTATGGCTACACCTTC. Translating gives CASTRGPNYGYTF.

The rearrangement uses TRBV7-9 and TRBJ1-1; the match to TRBD1 covers 8 bases. This CDR3 is 15 amino acids long. Losses at the gene ends were 1 base for V and 4 bases for J; bases not matched to a gene: 5. Looked up from germline, CDR1 is SEHNR and CDR2 is FQNEAQ (reference sequence). The CDR3 protein is CASSLGRQGITEAFF. As DNA, the CDR3 is TGTGCCAGCAGCTTAGGGCGACAGGGGATCACTGAAGCTTTCTTT.

The rearrangement joins TRBV12-2 to TRBJ2-7; the table calls TRBD2, which could not be checked here. TRBV12-2 is termed a pseudogene. The CDR3 has 15 amino acids. CDR3 nucleotides: TGTGCAAGTCGCTTAGCGAGCCCTATTATTTACGAGCAGTACTTC. Translating it yields CASRLASPIIYEQYF.

The table lists this clone with a count of one. The V call is TRBV30, the J call TRBJ2-7; D remains unclear. This CDR3 is 11 amino acids long. With 3 bases removed from V and 5 bases from J, the gap between germline ends came to 8 bases. The germline gives CDR1 GTSNPN, CDR2 SVGIG (reference sequence). CDR3 amino acids: CAWRRPDEQYF. The CDR3, as DNA: TGTGCCTGGAGGAGGCCGGACGAGCAGTACTTC.